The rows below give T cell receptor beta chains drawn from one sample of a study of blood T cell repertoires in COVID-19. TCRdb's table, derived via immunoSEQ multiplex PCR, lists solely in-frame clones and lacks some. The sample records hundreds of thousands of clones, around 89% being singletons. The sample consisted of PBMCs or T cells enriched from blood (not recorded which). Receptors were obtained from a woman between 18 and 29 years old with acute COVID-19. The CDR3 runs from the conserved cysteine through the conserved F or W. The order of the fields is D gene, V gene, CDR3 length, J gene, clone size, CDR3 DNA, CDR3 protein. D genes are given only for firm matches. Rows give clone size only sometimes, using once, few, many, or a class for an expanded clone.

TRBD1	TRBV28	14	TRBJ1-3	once	TGTGCCAGCTCCCAGGGGGGCCGTGGAAACACCATATATTTT	CASSQGGRGNTIYF
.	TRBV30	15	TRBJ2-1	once	TGTGCCTGGAGTGTGGGAGGACTCTCCTACAATGAGCAGTTCTTC	CAWSVGGLSYNEQFF
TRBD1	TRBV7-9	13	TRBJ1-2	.	TGTGCCAGCAGCTTAGGACAGGGAGGTGGCTACACCTTC	CASSLGQGGGYTF
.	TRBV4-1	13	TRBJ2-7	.	TGCGCCAGCAGCACCCGGGACAACTACGAGCAGTACTTC	CASSTRDNYEQYF
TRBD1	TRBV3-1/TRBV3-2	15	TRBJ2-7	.	TGTGCCAGCAGCCACACGACAGGGGGCGGGTACGAGCAGTACTTC	CASSHTTGGGYEQYF
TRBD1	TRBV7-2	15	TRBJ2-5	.	TGTGCCAGCAGCTTAGACAGGGGGCACGGGGAAACCCAGTACTTC	CASSLDRGHGETQYF
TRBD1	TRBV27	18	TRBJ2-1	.	TGTGCCAGCAGTACCGCGCTCCAATGGACAGGGAACCACAATGAGCAGTTCTTC	CASSTALQWTGNHNEQFF
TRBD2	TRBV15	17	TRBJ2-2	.	TGTGCCACCAGCAGCCATCAGACTAGCCCTAACACCGGGGAGCTGTTTTTT	CATSSHQTSPNTGELFF
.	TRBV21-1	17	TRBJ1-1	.	TGTGCCAGCAGCCGAGCAAAGTCCCAGGGGGTAAACACTGAAGCTTTCTTT	CASSRAKSQGVNTEAFF
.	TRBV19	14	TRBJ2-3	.	TGTGCCAGTACCCCCCGGGAGAGGACAGATACGCAGTATTTT	CASTPRERTDTQYF
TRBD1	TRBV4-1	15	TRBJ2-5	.	TGCGCCAGCAGCCAAGGGACAGGACCCAAAGAGACCCAGTACTTC	CASSQGTGPKETQYF
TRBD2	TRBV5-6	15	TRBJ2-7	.	TGTGCCAGCAGCTTAAGGACTAGCGGGCCCTACGAGCAGTACTTC	CASSLRTSGPYEQYF
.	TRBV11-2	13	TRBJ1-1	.	TGTGCCAGCAGCATCGGGGGTAACACTGAAGCTTTCTTT	CASSIGGNTEAFF
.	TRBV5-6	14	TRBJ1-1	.	TGTGCCAGCACCCTGACAGGAGTGAACACTGAAGCTTTCTTT	CASTLTGVNTEAFF
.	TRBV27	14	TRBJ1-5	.	TGTGCCAGCAGTTTCCAGGGGAGTAGTCAGCCCCAGCATTTT	CASSFQGSSQPQHF
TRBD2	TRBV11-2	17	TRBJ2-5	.	TGTGCCAGCAGCTTAGCGAAACTAGCGGGTTCCCAAGAGACCCAGTACTTC	CASSLAKLAGSQETQYF
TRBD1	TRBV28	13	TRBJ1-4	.	TGTGCCAGCAGTTTGACAGGGAAAGAAAAACTGTTTTTT	CASSLTGKEKLFF
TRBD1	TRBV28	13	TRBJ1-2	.	TGTGCCAGCAGTTTGGGACAGGTTTTTGGCTACACCTTC	CASSLGQVFGYTF
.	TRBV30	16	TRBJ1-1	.	TGTGCCTGGAGTGTATGGGGCGGGGTTCGGAACACTGAAGCTTTCTTT	CAWSVWGGVRNTEAFF
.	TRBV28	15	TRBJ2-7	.	TGTGCCAGCAGTTTACAGGTTCTTTCGGTCTACGAGCAGTACTTC	CASSLQVLSVYEQYF
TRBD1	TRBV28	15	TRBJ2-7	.	TGTGCCAGCAGATTTCGGAGAGGGGGCCCCTACGAGCAGTACTTC	CASRFRRGGPYEQYF
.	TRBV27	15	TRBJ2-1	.	TGTGCCAGCAGTTTCGGCGGGATGCTATACAATGAGCAGTTCTTC	CASSFGGMLYNEQFF
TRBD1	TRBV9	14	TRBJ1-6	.	TGTGCCAGCAGCACCGGACAGGGGTATTCACCCCTCCACTTT	CASSTGQGYSPLHF
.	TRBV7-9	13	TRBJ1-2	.	TGTGCCAGCAGCGCATCTCAGGGGTATGGCTACACCTTC	CASSASQGYGYTF
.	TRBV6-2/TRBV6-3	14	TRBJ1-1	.	TGTGCCAGCAGTTACAGATTGGGAGACACTGAAGCTTTCTTT	CASSYRLGDTEAFF